The 10 T cell receptor beta chains listed next were all sequenced from one sample in a study of T cell responses to AZD1222 COVID-19 vaccine. Profiled with immunoSEQ multiplex PCR; TCRdb holds only in-frame clones, not every one. This table holds under 85,000 clones, approximately 90% found once. Here the sequenced sample was peripheral blood, taken 28 days after the second AZD1222 dose. The source of these receptors is an adult who received the AZD1222 COVID-19 vaccine.

The chain carries TRBV5-1 and TRBJ1-3, with D unclear. Germline V gene data show CDR1 as SGHRS and CDR2 as YFSETQ. Deletions cut 0 bases from V and 6 bases from J, with 10 bases between. This CDR3 has 14 amino acids. As DNA, the CDR3 is TGCGCCAGCAGCTTGGGCGGGTCGGAAAACACCATATATTTT. Its protein product is CASSLGGSENTIYF. Looking up the rest from reference TRBV5-1 and TRBJ1-3 gives the full variable domain: KAGVTQTPRYLIKTRGQQVTLSCSPISGHRSVSWYQQTPGQGLQFLFEYFSETQRNKGNFPGRFSGRQFSNSRSEMNVSTLELGDSALYLCASSLGGSENTIYFGEGSWLTVV.

This clone came up once. V gene TRBV24-1 combines with J gene TRBJ2-1, with D perhaps matching TRBD1 (6 bases). The germline V gene has CDR1 KGHDR and CDR2 SFDVKD. V lost 3 bases and J 3 bases, leaving 11 bases between the germline ends. The CDR3 loop spans 15 amino acids. The CDR3 reads CATSDQTGNYNEQFF. Written as DNA, the CDR3 is TGTGCCACCAGTGATCAGACAGGAAACTACAATGAGCAGTTCTTC.

The sample holds a few counts of this clone. The chain employs TRBV6-2 or TRBV6-3 and TRBJ1-6; TRBD1 aligns across 8 bases. Germline CDR1 is MNHEY and CDR2 is SVGEGT. V lost 6 bases and J lost 8; bases outside the gene matches: 9. This CDR3 is 15 amino acids long. CDR3 protein: CASSLRGTGYSPLHF. CDR3 in DNA: TGTGCCAGCAGCCTCCGCGGGACAGGTTATTCACCCCTCCACTTT.

This clone was observed a few times. The CDR3 sequence is CASSSRAGIYEQYF. The CDR3 DNA reads TGTGCCAGCAGCTCAAGAGCGGGGATCTACGAGCAGTACTTC. J is TRBJ2-7 and V is TRBV7-8, with TRBD2 matching over 7 bases. V lost 4 bases and J lost 3; bases outside the gene matches: 6. This CDR3 is built from 14 residues. Germline V gene data show CDR1 as SGHVS and CDR2 as FQNEAQ. The whole variable domain, remainder taken from reference TRBV7-8 and TRBJ2-7, is GAGVSQSPRYKVAKRGQDVALRCDPISGHVSLFWYQQALGQGPEFLTYFQNEAQLDKSGLPSDRFFAERPEGSVSTLKIQRTQQEDSAVYLCASSSRAGIYEQYFGPGTRLTVT.

The V call is TRBV11-2, the J call TRBJ1-1; D possibly corresponds to TRBD1 (5 bases). CDR1 and CDR2 from the germline V gene are SGHAT and FQNNGV. The CDR3 has 12 residues. Trimming took 4 bases from V and 9 from J, leaving 12 bases between them. Here the CDR3 reads CASSSTGIQAFF. In nucleotides, the CDR3 is TGTGCCAGCAGCTCTACAGGTATTCAAGCTTTCTTT.

This rearrangement joins TRBV29-1 to TRBJ2-5, with 11 bases fitting TRBD2. V was pared by 1 base and J by 5 bases, with 0 bases of the junction left unmatched. The CDR3 extends over 13 amino acids. CDR1 is SQVTM, CDR2 ANQGSEA, per germline. The CDR3 bases are TGCAGCGTTGAAGTAGCGGGGGGGGAGACCCAGTACTTC. Protein product: CSVEVAGGETQYF.

V usage is TRBV19 and J usage is TRBJ1-5; D remains ambiguous. This CDR3 is built from 17 residues. Trimming removed 0 bases from V and 3 bases from J, with 15 bases in between. Germline CDR1 reads LNHDA; CDR2 reads SQIVND (reference sequence). This chain's CDR3 is CASSIDLSRTSNQPQHF. CDR3 in DNA: TGTGCCAGTAGTATAGATCTATCCCGAACCTCCAATCAGCCCCAGCATTTT.

The chain is built from TRBV2 and TRBJ2-7; D is uncertain. CDR1 and CDR2 from the germline V gene are SNHLY and FYNNEI. The CDR3 has 14 amino acids. V dropped 1 base and J dropped 5 bases, with 12 bases sitting between them. CDR3 sequence: CASSEVVTGHEQYF. CDR3 in DNA: TGTGCCAGCAGTGAAGTAGTAACGGGCCACGAGCAGTACTTC.

CDR3 in DNA: TGCGCCAGCAGCTTAGACAGTAGCAATCAGCCCCAGCATTTT. The encoded protein is CASSLDSSNQPQHF. The V and J genes are TRBV5-1 and TRBJ1-5; TRBD1 might be the D (5 bases). Germline CDR1 is SGHRS and CDR2 is YFSETQ. V shed 2 bases and J shed 0 bases, with 6 bases lying between them. There are 14 residues in the CDR3.

The CDR3 sequence is CASSLVAGDEQFF. CDR3 nucleotide sequence: TGTGCCAGCAGCTTAGTAGCGGGAGACGAGCAGTTCTTC. This chain links TRBV11-3 with TRBJ2-1; 9 bases agree with TRBD2. This CDR3 has 13 residues. Germline V CDR1 and CDR2: SGHNT, YENEEA. Trimming at V came to 1 base and at J to 10 bases, leaving 2 bases not matched to a gene.